This is a list of T cell receptor beta chains from one sample in a study of patients and donors after allogeneic stem cell transplantation. TCRdb independently ran MiXCR on the RT-PCR reads; one entry per CDR3 protein. The sample contains roughly 250,000 distinct CDR3 sequences, 12% to 15% of which appear only once. The sample was blood, either unsorted or a sorted T cell fraction (not recorded which). The receptor set was obtained from a human donor who was either an allogeneic HSCT recipient or a stem cell or donor lymphocyte infusion donor (not recorded which). It is not recorded whose cells these are; they may come from a transplant donor. The conserved cysteine and the conserved F or W are not part of the CDR3 here. Fields, in order: V gene, J gene, CDR3 protein.

V: TRBV30
J: TRBJ2-5
CDR3: AWDGKETQY

V: TRBV6-5
J: TRBJ1-2
CDR3: ASSSQGTGGYT

V: TRBV3-1
J: TRBJ2-1
CDR3: ASSQPLGGADEQF

V: TRBV20-1
J: TRBJ2-3
CDR3: SARHGTGTEDTQY

V: TRBV24-1
J: TRBJ2-1
CDR3: ATGVAAYNEQF

V: TRBV3-1
J: TRBJ1-2
CDR3: ASSQDWARGYT

V: TRBV5-1
J: TRBJ2-7
CDR3: ASSPSRVSASYEQY

V: TRBV7-2
J: TRBJ2-1
CDR3: ASSTDEADFYNEQF

V: TRBV5-1
J: TRBJ2-1
CDR3: ASRTSGGTPYNEQF

V: TRBV4-3
J: TRBJ2-3
CDR3: ASSQANRGNTQY

V: TRBV7-3
J: TRBJ1-1
CDR3: ASSLMGPNTEAF

V: TRBV5-1
J: TRBJ2-1
CDR3: ASSFLAAYNEQF

V: TRBV2
J: TRBJ2-7
CDR3: ASSLASGAYEQY

V: TRBV5-1
J: TRBJ1-3
CDR3: ASSLFSAPGNTIY

V: TRBV12-3/TRBV12-4
J: TRBJ2-7
CDR3: ASSLASGGSYEQY

V: TRBV20-1
J: TRBJ2-7
CDR3: SAFRDRDYEQY

V: TRBV3-1
J: TRBJ1-1
CDR3: ASSRWDTEAF

V: TRBV5-1
J: TRBJ2-3
CDR3: ASSFLASGGTDTQY

V: TRBV30
J: TRBJ1-4
CDR3: AWNQGNEKLF

V: TRBV19
J: TRBJ2-1
CDR3: ASRGTLAASSYNEQF

V: TRBV7-8
J: TRBJ1-2
CDR3: ASSEMAASGYGYT

V: TRBV16
J: TRBJ1-2
CDR3: ASNGNRGPDGYT

V: TRBV29-1
J: TRBJ1-3
CDR3: SVDGGTGVGNTIY

V: TRBV6-5
J: TRBJ2-7
CDR3: ASSYSNYKYEQY

V: TRBV24-1
J: TRBJ2-2
CDR3: ATSGHRGNTGELF

V: TRBV6-1
J: TRBJ2-7
CDR3: ASSPLRDLPREQY

V: TRBV20-1
J: TRBJ2-7
CDR3: SADRGPTSGSYEQY

V: TRBV4-2
J: TRBJ1-2
CDR3: ASSRDRGRGGYT

V: TRBV27
J: TRBJ1-4
CDR3: ASSLDRVATNEKLF

V: TRBV29-1
J: TRBJ1-5
CDR3: SVTTGAEPQH

V: TRBV7-3
J: TRBJ2-3
CDR3: ASSVAGGYTDTQY

V: TRBV20-1
J: TRBJ2-5
CDR3: SATGGKGRQETQY

V: TRBV6-2/TRBV6-3
J: TRBJ2-7
CDR3: ASRPPGQGFYYEQY

V: TRBV6-5
J: TRBJ2-2
CDR3: ASSYSRGRFAGELF

V: TRBV28
J: TRBJ2-5
CDR3: ASSLQGSHPETQY

V: TRBV3-1
J: TRBJ2-7
CDR3: ASSQAGVEY

V: TRBV19
J: TRBJ2-2
CDR3: ASSRGTGVTGELF

V: TRBV18
J: TRBJ1-1
CDR3: ASSPKMAGGRGTEAF

V: TRBV9
J: TRBJ1-6
CDR3: ASSVTAFTGGRSPLH

V: TRBV7-8
J: TRBJ1-1
CDR3: ASSLYSNTEAF